A single sample is the source of the 32 T cell receptor beta chains below, sequenced in a study of blood T cell repertoires in COVID-19. The assay was immunoSEQ multiplex PCR, and TCRdb's table has in-frame clones only and misses some. The sample carries more than 100,000 clones, 89% recorded once. The sequencing input was peripheral blood. Source of these receptors: a woman aged 80 or over in a cohort sampled during active COVID-19.

This rearrangement joins TRBV12-5 to TRBJ1-2; maybe TRBD1 (6 bases). V lost 3 bases and J 8 bases, leaving 13 bases between the germline ends. This CDR3 spans 13 amino acids. The V gene's germline CDR1 is LGHNT and CDR2 FRNRAP. CDR3 nucleotides: TGTGCTAGTGGTTTCACAGGGTCGAGCGGCTACACCTTC. Its translation: CASGFTGSSGYTF.

J is TRBJ2-1 and V is TRBV3-1 (or the pseudogene TRBV3-2); D uncertain. The CDR3 extends over 13 amino acids. Trimming stripped 3 bases from V and 7 bases from J, with 10 bases between. Germline CDR1 is LGHDT and CDR2 is YNNKEL (reference sequence). In DNA form, the CDR3 reads TGTGCCAGCAGCCAGAACCTCGGGAATGAGCAGTTCTTC. This codes for CASSQNLGNEQFF.

The rearrangement joins TRBV6-5 to TRBJ1-5; 9 bases line up with TRBD1. Looked up from germline, CDR1 is MNHEY and CDR2 is SVGAGI. Germline trimming cut 2 bases from V and 4 bases from J; bases unmatched to any gene: 6. The CDR3 is 16 amino acids. The CDR3 DNA is TGTGCCAGCAGTTACCTTGGGACAGGGAGGAATCAGCCCCAGCATTTT. It is translated as CASSYLGTGRNQPQHF.

The genes are TRBV5-1 and TRBJ1-1; unclear D gene. CDR3 length: 17 amino acids. CDR1 and CDR2 from the germline V gene are SGHRS and YFSETQ. Trimming removed 0 bases at V and 1 base at J, with 16 bases between. CDR3: CASSLVVQSPPNTEAFF. The CDR3 bases are TGCGCCAGCAGCTTGGTGGTTCAGTCTCCACCGAACACTGAAGCTTTCTTT.

This chain uses TRBV6-5 with TRBJ2-7, with D perhaps TRBD1 (5 bases). There are 12 residues in the CDR3. CDR1 and CDR2 (germline): MNHEY, SVGAGI. V was pared by 2 bases and J by 6 bases, with 8 bases between. CDR3 protein: CASSYQTGEQYF. The CDR3 coding sequence is TGTGCCAGCAGTTACCAAACAGGCGAGCAGTACTTC.

The chain is built from TRBV2 and TRBJ1-1, with D possibly TRBD1 on 5 matching bases. The CDR3 runs 13 residues. CDR1 and CDR2 (germline): SNHLY, FYNNEI. The ends were cut back, 4 bases at V and 5 bases at J, with 11 bases in the middle. Written as DNA, the CDR3 is TGTGCCAGCAGTGCCCCGGCAGGGACTGAAGCTTTCTTT. Translated: CASSAPAGTEAFF.

This clone was observed a few times. V usage is TRBV10-3 and J usage is TRBJ2-3, with 9 bases aligning to TRBD1. The CDR3 extends over 15 amino acids. Losses at the gene ends were 3 bases for V and 3 bases for J; bases not matched to a gene: 4. Germline assignment: CDR1 ENHRY and CDR2 SYGVKD. CDR3 in DNA: TGTGCCATCAGTGAACAGGGGGCCCCGACAGATACGCAGTATTTT. Its protein product is CAISEQGAPTDTQYF.

The rearrangement links TRBV21-1 to TRBJ2-5; TRBD2, as called in the table, went unchecked against the DNA. TRBV21-1 is a pseudogene segment. The CDR3 is made up of 13 amino acids. The CDR3 DNA is TGTGCCAGCAAGGTACAGCGGTGGGAGACCCAGTACTTC. It translates to CASKVQRWETQYF.

To note about this clone: The sample carries other DNA sequences with the same CDR3. The rearrangement joins TRBV5-1 to TRBJ2-5; 9 positions agree with TRBD1. V lost 4 bases and J lost 5; bases outside the gene matches: 3. Germline CDR1 is SGHRS and CDR2 is YFSETQ. The CDR3 has 13 residues. CDR3 amino acids: CASSPGQGETQYF. The CDR3 DNA sequence: TGCGCCAGCAGCCCCGGACAGGGGGAGACCCAGTACTTC.

In its sample, this clone was seen once. The rearrangement uses TRBV5-4 and TRBJ2-1; 12 bases line up with TRBD2. The CDR3 spans 16 residues. V lost 4 bases and J lost 1; bases outside the gene matches: 3. Germline assignment: CDR1 SGHNT and CDR2 YYREEE (reference sequence). The CDR3 loop reads CASSPGTSGSYNEQFF. CDR3 nucleotide sequence: TGTGCCAGCAGCCCAGGGACTAGCGGGTCCTACAATGAGCAGTTCTTC.

The J gene is TRBJ2-3, the V gene TRBV4-2; maybe TRBD2 (5 bases). With 0 bases removed from V and 0 bases from J, the gap between germline ends came to 7 bases. The CDR3 is made up of 15 amino acids. Germline CDR1 reads LGHNA; CDR2 reads YNFKEQ. DNA for the CDR3: TGTGCCAGCAGCCAAGAGCGGACTAGCACAGATACGCAGTATTTT. This gives the protein CASSQERTSTDTQYF.

The chain has TRBV19 and TRBJ2-1; TRBD2 matches at 9 bases. The CDR3 is 18 residues long. The V and J ends lost 3 bases and 2 bases, in that order; junction bases with no gene match: 11. Germline CDR1 and CDR2: LNHDA and SQIVND (reference sequence). This CDR3 is CASSMSSGAGGPYNEQFF. Written as DNA, the CDR3 is TGTGCCAGTAGTATGAGTAGTGGGGCGGGAGGGCCCTACAATGAGCAGTTCTTC.

This chain connects TRBV2 to TRBJ1-6, with 7 bases identical to TRBD1. V lost 6 bases to trimming and J lost 0 bases; unmatched junction nucleotides: 2. Germline CDR1 reads SNHLY; CDR2 reads FYNNEI. The CDR3 length is 15 residues. CDR3 sequence: CASRGDSSYNSPLHF. CDR3 DNA: TGTGCCAGCAGAGGGGACAGCTCCTATAATTCACCCCTCCACTTT.

In nucleotides, the CDR3 is TGTGCCAGCAGCTGGGACAGGAGCACAGATACGCAGTATTTT. Translated: CASSWDRSTDTQYF. The rearrangement uses TRBV7-9 and TRBJ2-3, with 8 bases aligning to TRBD1. This CDR3 spans 14 amino acids. Germline lookup yields CDR1 SEHNR and CDR2 FQNEAQ (reference sequence). The trim removed 4 bases at V and 0 bases at J, leaving 0 bases unmatched.

This clone appeared once. The chain combines TRBV5-1 with TRBJ2-1; TRBD2 matches at 12 bases. This CDR3 is built from 16 residues. Trimming took 3 bases from V and 4 from J; bases not matched to a gene: 5. Germline CDR1 SGHRS, CDR2 YFSETQ. The CDR3 spells CASSSTSGGKYNEQFF. In DNA, the CDR3 is TGCGCCAGCAGCTCCACTAGCGGGGGGAAATACAATGAGCAGTTCTTC.

The chain couples TRBV5-8 to TRBJ1-2, with TRBD1 as a possible D gene (5 bases). Germline values: CDR1 SGHTS, CDR2 YDEGEE. V was shortened by 3 bases and J by 8 bases, with 17 bases between the two germline ends. This CDR3 is built from 14 residues. The CDR3 sequence is CASSYGARGEGYTF. In nucleotides, the CDR3 is TGTGCCAGCAGCTATGGGGCCCGGGGGGAAGGCTACACCTTC.

The chain combines TRBV6-1 with TRBJ1-5; no clear D. Trimming took off 0 bases at V and 0 bases at J, with 3 bases between the two ends. The CDR3 length is 14 residues. Per germline, CDR1 MNHNS and CDR2 SASEGT. The CDR3 here is CASSEAYSNQPQHF. CDR3 nucleotides: TGTGCCAGCAGTGAAGCATATAGCAATCAGCCCCAGCATTTT.

This chain connects TRBV12-5 to TRBJ2-1; 12 bases agree with TRBD2. V shed 3 bases and J 8 bases; nucleotides not matched to a gene: 2. The CDR3 extends over 14 amino acids. Looked up from germline, CDR1 is LGHNT and CDR2 is FRNRAP. This chain's CDR3 is CASGLGLAGYEQFF. Here the CDR3 DNA reads TGTGCTAGTGGTTTAGGACTAGCGGGATATGAGCAGTTCTTC.

The chain employs TRBV5-1 and TRBJ2-5; 7 nucleotides match TRBD2. V lost 2 bases to trimming and J lost 9 bases; unmatched junction nucleotides: 10. Germline CDR1 and CDR2: SGHRS and YFSETQ. The CDR3 has 14 residues. The DNA for the CDR3 is TGCGCCAGCAGCTTAGGACTAGATGAAGGAGCCCAGTACTTC. This encodes CASSLGLDEGAQYF.

The chain is built from TRBV30 and TRBJ2-3; 7 bases fit TRBD2. V was pared by 2 bases and J by 10 bases, with 3 bases of the junction left unmatched. This CDR3 is built from 11 residues. CDR1 and CDR2 from the germline V gene are GTSNPN and SVGIG (reference sequence). The chain's CDR3 is CAWSLREAQYF. The CDR3 DNA reads TGTGCCTGGAGTCTCCGGGAGGCGCAGTATTTT.

This clone has just one count. The chain uses TRBV3-1 (or the pseudogene TRBV3-2) and TRBJ2-2; 8 bases align to TRBD2. This CDR3 is 17 amino acids long. The germline V gene has CDR1 LGHDT and CDR2 YNNKEL (reference sequence). The V and J ends lost 0 bases and 6 bases, in that order; junction bases with no gene match: 9. CDR3 coding DNA: TGTGCCAGCAGCCAAGATCGTCCTAGCGGGCCGCCCGGGGAGCTGTTTTTT. This encodes CASSQDRPSGPPGELFF.

The chain carries TRBV10-1 and TRBJ2-3; 9 nucleotides match TRBD1. V shed 6 bases and J 4 bases; nucleotides not matched to a gene: 8. The germline gives CDR1 WNHNN, CDR2 SYGVQD (reference sequence). CDR3 size: 15 residues. The CDR3 DNA sequence: TGCGCCAGCAGCATTCCGGGACAGGGAGCAGATACGCAGTATTTT. Residues: CASSIPGQGADTQYF.

The chain recombines TRBV6-5 with TRBJ2-5; D is possibly TRBD2 (6 bases). Germline V gene data show CDR1 as MNHEY and CDR2 as SVGAGI. V was clipped by 5 bases and J by 5 bases, with 15 bases between them. This CDR3 contains 14 residues. Written as DNA, the CDR3 is TGTGCCAGCAGTCGGAGGGCAGGAGTGGAGACCCAGTACTTC. Amino acids: CASSRRAGVETQYF.

Regarding this clone: Compared with germline, one end of the junction differs, possibly owing to a read error. The chain is built from TRBV11-3 and TRBJ2-2; TRBD2 might be the D (5 bases). This CDR3 has 16 amino acids. Germline V lookup: CDR1 SGHNT, CDR2 YENEEA. CDR3 sequence reads: CASSKIGPGNPGELFF. Written as DNA, the CDR3 is TGTGCCAGCAGCAAGATAGGGCCGGGGAACCCCGGGGAGCTGTTTTTT.

The V call is TRBV5-8, the J call TRBJ2-7; D is possibly TRBD1 (6 bases). With 4 bases removed from V and 3 bases from J, the gap between germline ends came to 14 bases. The CDR3 totals 14 residues. Germline assignment: CDR1 SGHTS and CDR2 YDEGEE. This CDR3 is CASSPRDNYYEQYF. The DNA for the CDR3 is TGTGCCAGCAGCCCCCGGGACAACTACTACGAGCAGTACTTC. The complete variable domain, with remaining parts taken from reference TRBV5-8 and TRBJ2-7, reads EAGVTQSPTHLIKTRGQQATLRCSPISGHTSVYWYQQALGLGLQFLLWYDEGEERNRGNFPPRFSGRQFPNYSSELNVNALELEDSALYLCASSPRDNYYEQYFGPGTRLTVT.

The sample holds one count of this clone. The chain recombines TRBV5-1 with TRBJ2-3; D uncertain. This CDR3 has 15 residues. Germline V lookup: CDR1 SGHRS, CDR2 YFSETQ. Between the trimmed V and J ends, which lost 1 base and 6 bases, there was a span of 15 bases. The CDR3 sequence is CASSLMGSSGDTQYF. As DNA, the CDR3 is TGCGCCAGCAGCTTGATGGGTAGCTCTGGGGATACGCAGTATTTT.

The chain employs TRBV14 and TRBJ1-6; D unresolved. CDR3 size: 14 residues. V dropped 6 bases and J dropped 7 bases, with 13 bases sitting between them. CDR1 is SGHDN, CDR2 FVKESK, per germline. This CDR3 is CASSLTSRNSPLHF. The DNA for the CDR3 is TGTGCCAGCAGTTTAACAAGTCGAAATTCACCCCTCCACTTT.

V usage is TRBV5-1 and J usage is TRBJ2-2; possible D gene TRBD1, 6 bases. V dropped 4 bases and J dropped 5 bases, with 21 bases sitting between them. The CDR3 is 17 amino acids. Germline CDR1 and CDR2: SGHRS and YFSETQ. CDR3 DNA sequence: TGCGCCAGCAGCCCCACCCCGGGACAACCATCGACCGGGGAGCTGTTTTTT. Protein product: CASSPTPGQPSTGELFF. Combining the CDR3 with reference TRBV5-1 and TRBJ2-2 gives the whole variable domain KAGVTQTPRYLIKTRGQQVTLSCSPISGHRSVSWYQQTPGQGLQFLFEYFSETQRNKGNFPGRFSGRQFSNSRSEMNVSTLELGDSALYLCASSPTPGQPSTGELFFGEGSRLTVL.

V usage is TRBV24-1 and J usage is TRBJ2-1, with D perhaps TRBD1 (6 bases). Trimming pared 1 base from V and 11 bases from J, leaving 17 bases between. CDR1 KGHDR and CDR2 SFDVKD come from the germline V gene. CDR3 length: 15 amino acids. The CDR3 region is CATSDFKGVSVKQFF. The CDR3 DNA is TGTGCCACCAGTGATTTTAAGGGGGTCAGCGTAAAGCAGTTCTTC.

The gene calls are TRBV27 and TRBJ2-7; 12 nucleotides match TRBD1. Germline lookup yields CDR1 MNHEY and CDR2 SMNVEV (reference sequence). Trimming cost V 5 bases and J 9 bases; bases outside gene matches: 11. The length of the CDR3 is 15 residues. The CDR3 DNA sequence: TGTGCCAGCAGTAGTCGGGGACAGGGGGCTGGAGGGCAGTACTTC. Protein product: CASSSRGQGAGGQYF.

This chain links TRBV3-1 (or the pseudogene TRBV3-2) with TRBJ1-5, with 9 bases fitting TRBD1. Germline V lookup: CDR1 LGHDT, CDR2 YNNKEL (reference sequence). This CDR3 region has 14 residues. Trimming removed 6 bases from V and 10 bases from J; junction bases left unmatched: 10. For the CDR3, the DNA is TGTGCCAGCAGTTCGGGACAGGGATATGGACCCCAGCATTTT. Protein: CASSSGQGYGPQHF.

The chain employs TRBV3-1 (or the pseudogene TRBV3-2) and TRBJ1-4; D gene unclear. Trimming stripped 4 bases from V and 1 base from J, with 7 bases between. CDR3 length: 14 residues. Germline CDR1 is LGHDT and CDR2 is YNNKEL (reference sequence). The CDR3: CASSLAVTNEKLFF. CDR3 sequence (DNA): TGTGCCAGCAGCCTTGCGGTAACTAATGAAAAACTGTTTTTT.